Below are 21 T cell receptor beta chains sequenced from a single sample in a study of control samples from healthy donors and cancer patients (dated by TCRdb to 2018 to 2020). Library creation used the immunoSEQ multiplex PCR assay. TCRdb re-hosts the immuneACCESS table, in-frame sequences only. Its copies lack some clones; in the studies checked, an unresolved V gene accounts for under half of them, and the cause for the rest is not known. In all, the sample holds some 200,000 clones, and about nine tenths of those were seen once. The ten largest clones represent 1.5% of the sample. Input material: blood. The receptors were sampled from a woman aged 25-40 years in good health.

The chain recombines TRBV7-2 with TRBJ1-2; D not certain. The CDR3 loop spans 13 amino acids. CDR1 is SGHTA and CDR2 is FQGNSA in the germline V gene. The ends were cut back, 0 bases at V and 6 bases at J, with 8 bases in the middle. The CDR3 nucleotides read TGTGCCAGCAGCTTAGCCTGGGTCGATGGCTACACCTTC. Its protein product is CASSLAWVDGYTF.

The chain joins TRBV23-1 to TRBJ2-7; D is undetermined. TRBV23-1 is noted as an ORF with a role that remains uncertain. V dropped 0 bases and J dropped 0 bases, with 12 bases sitting between them. The CDR3 is made up of 16 amino acids. Written as DNA, the CDR3 is TGCGCCAGCAGTCAATCGGTTCGCAGTGGCTCCTACGAGCAGTACTTC. Its protein product is CASSQSVRSGSYEQYF.

The rearrangement joins TRBV2 to TRBJ1-4, with unresolved D. Trimming stripped 4 bases from V and 0 bases from J, with 6 bases between. The CDR3 runs to 14 residues. Germline CDR1 and CDR2: SNHLY and FYNNEI. The CDR3 bases are TGTGCCAGCAGTGCCCTCACAACTAATGAAAAACTGTTTTTT. Its translation is CASSALTTNEKLFF.

The chain joins TRBV3-1 (or the pseudogene TRBV3-2) to TRBJ2-3; TRBD2 is a possible D gene (6 bases). CDR3 length: 16 amino acids. The V end lost 2 bases, the J end lost 1 base, and 13 bases lay between the germline ends. Germline V CDR1 and CDR2: LGHDT, YNNKEL (reference sequence). The CDR3 DNA follows: TGTGCCAGCAGCCAAACGGGGCGGGGCCGCACAGATACGCAGTATTTT. Protein: CASSQTGRGRTDTQYF.

This clone was detected a few times. The chain has TRBV4-2 and TRBJ2-1; 11 nucleotides line up with TRBD2. From germline, CDR1 is LGHNA and CDR2 YNFKEQ. Losses at the gene ends were 5 bases for V and 7 bases for J; bases not matched to a gene: 7. The CDR3 consists of 15 residues. CDR3 nucleotides: TGTGCCAGCAGCAAAGGACTAGCGGGTGGAAATGAGCAGTTCTTC. Translated, it gives CASSKGLAGGNEQFF.

In this sample, this clone turned up once. The V gene is TRBV2, the J gene TRBJ2-2, with 9 bases matching TRBD1. V gave up 6 bases and J gave up 0 bases; unmatched junction bases: 2. The CDR3 length is 15 residues. The germline CDR1 and CDR2 sequences are SNHLY and FYNNEI. The CDR3 sequence: CASSRQGANTGELFF. As DNA, the CDR3 is TGTGCCAGCAGCAGACAGGGGGCGAACACCGGGGAGCTGTTTTTT.

The V and J genes are TRBV5-5 and TRBJ1-2, with unresolved D. Trimming took off 3 bases at V and 8 bases at J, with 11 bases between the two ends. The CDR3 spans 12 residues. The V gene's germline CDR1 is SGHKS and CDR2 YYEKEE (reference sequence). The CDR3 region is CASSSAGVGYTF. The DNA for the CDR3 is TGTGCCAGCAGCTCGGCCGGGGTCGGCTACACCTTC. Full variable domain (outside the CDR3, taken from reference TRBV5-5 and TRBJ1-2): DAGVTQSPTHLIKTRGQQVTLRCSPISGHKSVSWYQQVLGQGPQFIFQYYEKEERGRGNFPDRFSARQFPNYSSELNVNALLLGDSALYLCASSSAGVGYTFGSGTRLTVV.

V usage is TRBV7-9 and J usage is TRBJ2-4, with D uncertain. V was trimmed by 4 bases and J by 0 bases, leaving 10 bases between them. This CDR3 is built from 15 residues. Germline V gene lookup returns CDR1 SEHNR and CDR2 FQNEAQ (reference sequence). The DNA of the CDR3 is TGTGCCAGCAGCTCTCAGACACTAGCCAAAAACATTCAGTACTTC. This codes for CASSSQTLAKNIQYF.

The chain carries TRBV19 and TRBJ2-3; D is perhaps TRBD1 (6 bases). This CDR3 region has 14 residues. Germline CDR1 reads LNHDA; CDR2 reads SQIVND (reference sequence). Trimming pared 3 bases from V and 2 bases from J, leaving 9 bases between. DNA for the CDR3: TGTGCCAGTAGTATGAGACAGGCCACAGATACGCAGTATTTT. Translation: CASSMRQATDTQYF.

The chain has TRBV7-9 and TRBJ2-3; 8 nucleotides align to TRBD2. CDR3 length: 16 residues. J lost 2 bases, V lost 6 bases, and 10 bases had no gene match. Germline values: CDR1 SEHNR, CDR2 FQNEAQ (reference sequence). The CDR3 region is CASRSSTSGLTDTQYF. The CDR3 coding sequence is TGTGCCAGCAGGAGTAGTACTAGCGGCCTCACAGATACGCAGTATTTT.

V gene TRBV7-2 combines with J gene TRBJ2-1; D remains unclear. V was trimmed by 0 bases and J by 6 bases, leaving 6 bases between them. Germline V CDR1 and CDR2: SGHTA, FQGNSA. This CDR3 comprises 13 residues. The CDR3, as DNA: TGTGCCAGCAGCTTAGCTCCCGCCAATGAGCAGTTCTTC. Amino acid sequence: CASSLAPANEQFF. The entire variable domain, with the rest obtained from reference TRBV7-2 and TRBJ2-1, is as follows: GAGVSQSPSNKVTEKGKDVELRCDPISGHTALYWYRQSLGQGLEFLIYFQGNSAPDKSGLPSDRFSAERTGGSVSTLTIQRTQQEDSAVYLCASSLAPANEQFFGPGTRLTVL.

The rearrangement links TRBV18 to TRBJ1-2, with 8 bases fitting TRBD1. Germline V gene sequence: CDR1 KGHSH, CDR2 LQKENI. The J segment lost 8 bases and the V segment lost 3 bases, leaving 5 bases of the junction unmatched. This CDR3 has 13 residues. CDR3 loop: CASSPEQGGGYTF. The CDR3 DNA is TGTGCCAGCTCACCCGAACAGGGGGGCGGCTACACCTTC.

Here the CDR3 DNA reads TGTGCCAGCAGCTTAATTGGTACTAGCACAGATACGCAGTATTTT. This encodes CASSLIGTSTDTQYF. The rearrangement uses TRBV7-3 and TRBJ2-3; D is unresolved. V was cut by 1 base and J by 0 bases, with 8 bases left in between. CDR1 and CDR2 from the germline V gene are SGHTA and FQGTGA. The CDR3 sequence is 15 residues long.

The genes are TRBV11-2 and TRBJ1-1, with D perhaps TRBD1 (6 bases). Germline V gene sequence: CDR1 SGHAT, CDR2 FQNNGV. Between the trimmed V and J ends, which lost 8 bases and 8 bases, there was a span of 18 bases. The CDR3 runs to 13 residues. In DNA form, the CDR3 reads TGTGCCAGCGCCCCCCATCCGGGGACAGAAGCTTTCTTT. It translates to CASAPHPGTEAFF.

The chain combines TRBV6-2 or TRBV6-3 with TRBJ1-1, with D perhaps matching TRBD1 (6 bases). The V end was cut by 0 bases, the J end by 4 bases, with 9 bases between. Germline V lookup: CDR1 MNHEY, CDR2 SVGEGT. The CDR3 has 14 residues. CDR3 region: CASSYSGAATEAFF. The CDR3 DNA reads as TGTGCCAGCAGTTACTCGGGGGCCGCCACTGAAGCTTTCTTT.

The rearrangement joins TRBV12-3 or TRBV12-4 to TRBJ2-7, with D perhaps matching TRBD1 (6 bases). V was cut by 5 bases and J by 3 bases, with 11 bases left in between. CDR3 length: 13 amino acids. In DNA, the CDR3 is TGTGCCAGCAGTAGGGACAACCGCTACGAGCAGTACTTC. This sequence encodes CASSRDNRYEQYF.

The rearrangement joins TRBV7-7 to TRBJ1-4; TRBD1 might be the D (5 bases). This CDR3 comprises 15 residues. Between the trimmed V and J ends, which lost 6 bases and 5 bases, there was a span of 16 bases. Germline V gene data show CDR1 as SSHAT and CDR2 as FNYEAQ (reference sequence). The CDR3 region has the DNA TGTGCCAGCAGTCCCAATCGGGGGTGGAATGAAAAACTGTTTTTT. Amino acid sequence: CASSPNRGWNEKLFF.

The CDR3 sequence: CATSRDRTGDGYTF. CDR3 coding DNA: TGTGCCACCAGCAGAGATAGGACAGGGGATGGCTACACCTTC. The chain combines TRBV15 with TRBJ1-2; 9 bases fit TRBD1. The CDR3 is made up of 14 amino acids. V lost 0 bases to trimming and J lost 6 bases; unmatched junction nucleotides: 2. Germline-derived CDR1 and CDR2 are LNHNV and YYDKDF (reference sequence).

The sample holds one count of this clone. The chain is built from TRBV30 and TRBJ1-1, with no clear D. CDR1 GTSNPN and CDR2 SVGIG come from the germline V gene (reference sequence). Trimming took 0 bases from V and 5 from J, leaving 10 bases between them. This CDR3 contains 13 residues. The CDR3 sequence: CAWSVYRRTEAFF. DNA of the CDR3: TGTGCCTGGAGTGTTTACCGTAGGACTGAAGCTTTCTTT.

The chain combines TRBV7-9 with TRBJ2-7, with 7 bases matching TRBD2. The CDR3 contains 14 residues. J gave up 5 bases and V 4 bases, and 8 bases lay outside the gene matches. Per germline, CDR1 SEHNR and CDR2 FQNEAQ (reference sequence). The CDR3 sequence: CASSSSSGADEQYF. The CDR3 region has the DNA TGTGCCAGCAGCTCATCTAGCGGAGCGGACGAGCAGTACTTC.

The CDR3 spells CASSPTGLAGNEQFF. CDR3 coding DNA: TGCGCCAGCAGCCCGACCGGACTAGCCGGCAATGAGCAGTTCTTC. The V gene is TRBV5-1, the J gene TRBJ2-1; 8 bases fit TRBD2. The CDR3 totals 15 residues. The germline V gene has CDR1 SGHRS and CDR2 YFSETQ. The trim removed 4 bases at V and 6 bases at J, leaving 9 bases unmatched.